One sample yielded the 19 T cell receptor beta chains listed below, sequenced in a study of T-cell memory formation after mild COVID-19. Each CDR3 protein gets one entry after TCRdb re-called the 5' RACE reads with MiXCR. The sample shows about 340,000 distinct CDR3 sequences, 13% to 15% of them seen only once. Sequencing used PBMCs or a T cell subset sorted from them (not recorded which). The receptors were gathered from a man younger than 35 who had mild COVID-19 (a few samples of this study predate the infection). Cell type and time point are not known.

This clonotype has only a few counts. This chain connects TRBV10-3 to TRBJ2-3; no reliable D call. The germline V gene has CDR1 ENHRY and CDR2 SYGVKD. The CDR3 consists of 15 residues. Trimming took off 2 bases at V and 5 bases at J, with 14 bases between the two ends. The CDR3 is CAISEGDLAGDTQYF. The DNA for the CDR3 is TGTGCCATCAGTGAGGGGGATTTAGCTGGAGATACGCAGTATTTT.

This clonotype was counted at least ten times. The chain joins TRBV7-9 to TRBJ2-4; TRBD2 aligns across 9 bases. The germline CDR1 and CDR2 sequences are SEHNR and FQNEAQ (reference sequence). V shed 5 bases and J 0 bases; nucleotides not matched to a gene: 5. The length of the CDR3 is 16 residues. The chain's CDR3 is CASSASGGLAKNIQYF. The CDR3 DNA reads TGTGCCAGCAGCGCCAGCGGGGGGCTAGCCAAAAACATTCAGTACTTC.

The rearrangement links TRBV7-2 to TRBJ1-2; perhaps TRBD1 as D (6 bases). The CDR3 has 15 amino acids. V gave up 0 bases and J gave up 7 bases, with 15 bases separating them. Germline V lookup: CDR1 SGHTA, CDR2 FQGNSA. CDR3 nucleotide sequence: TGTGCCAGCAGCTTAGCGTCGGGGGCGGCTAGTGGCTACACCTTC. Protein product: CASSLASGAASGYTF.

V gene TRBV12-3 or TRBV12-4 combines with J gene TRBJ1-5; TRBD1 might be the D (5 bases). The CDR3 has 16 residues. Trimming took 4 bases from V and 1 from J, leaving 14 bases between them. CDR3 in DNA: TGTGCCAGCAGTTCCGCCTCAGGGTGGAGCAATCAGCCCCAGCATTTT. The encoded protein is CASSSASGWSNQPQHF.

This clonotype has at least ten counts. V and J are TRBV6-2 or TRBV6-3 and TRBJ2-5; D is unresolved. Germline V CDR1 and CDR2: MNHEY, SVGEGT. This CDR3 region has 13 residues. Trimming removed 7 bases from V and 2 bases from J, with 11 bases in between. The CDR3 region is CASNRWEQETQYF. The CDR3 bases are TGTGCCAGCAACCGCTGGGAACAAGAGACCCAGTACTTC.

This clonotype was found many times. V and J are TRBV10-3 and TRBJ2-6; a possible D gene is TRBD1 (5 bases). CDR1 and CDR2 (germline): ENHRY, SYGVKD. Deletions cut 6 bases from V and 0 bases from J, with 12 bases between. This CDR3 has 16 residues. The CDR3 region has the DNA TGTGCCATCAGACCGACAGAAAGCTCTGGGGCCAACGTCCTGACTTTC. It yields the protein CAIRPTESSGANVLTF.

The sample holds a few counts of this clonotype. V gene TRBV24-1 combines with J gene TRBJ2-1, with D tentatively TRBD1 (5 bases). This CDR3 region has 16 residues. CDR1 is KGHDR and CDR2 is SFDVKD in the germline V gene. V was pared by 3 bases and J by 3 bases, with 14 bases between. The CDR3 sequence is CATSDPAAGNYNEQFF. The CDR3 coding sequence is TGTGCCACCAGTGATCCGGCGGCAGGGAACTACAATGAGCAGTTCTTC.

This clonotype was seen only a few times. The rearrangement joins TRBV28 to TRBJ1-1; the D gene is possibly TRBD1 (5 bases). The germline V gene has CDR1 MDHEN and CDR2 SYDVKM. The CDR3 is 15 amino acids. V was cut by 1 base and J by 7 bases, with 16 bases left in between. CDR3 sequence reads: CASSLSQTSRGEAFF. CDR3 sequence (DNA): TGTGCCAGCAGTTTATCGCAGACGTCGAGGGGTGAAGCTTTCTTT.

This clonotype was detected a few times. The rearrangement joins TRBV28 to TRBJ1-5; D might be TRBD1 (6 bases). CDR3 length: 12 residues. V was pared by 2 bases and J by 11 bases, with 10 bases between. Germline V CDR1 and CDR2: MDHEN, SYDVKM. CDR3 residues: CASSLGGRAQHF. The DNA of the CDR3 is TGTGCCAGCAGTTTAGGGGGGCGGGCCCAGCATTTT.

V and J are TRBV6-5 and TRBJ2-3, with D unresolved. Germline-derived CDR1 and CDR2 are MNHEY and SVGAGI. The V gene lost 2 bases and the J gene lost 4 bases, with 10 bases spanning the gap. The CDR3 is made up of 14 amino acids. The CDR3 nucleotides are TGTGCCAGCAGTTACCTAACTGGACCAGATACGCAGTATTTT. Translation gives CASSYLTGPDTQYF.

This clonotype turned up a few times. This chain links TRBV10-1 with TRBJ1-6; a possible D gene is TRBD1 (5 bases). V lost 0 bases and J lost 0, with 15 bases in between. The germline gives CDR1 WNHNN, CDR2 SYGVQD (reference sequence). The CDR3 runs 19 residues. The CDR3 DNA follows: TGCGCCAGCAGTGAGTCGGTGACAGCCTTCAGCTCCTATAATTCACCCCTCCACTTT. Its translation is CASSESVTAFSSYNSPLHF.

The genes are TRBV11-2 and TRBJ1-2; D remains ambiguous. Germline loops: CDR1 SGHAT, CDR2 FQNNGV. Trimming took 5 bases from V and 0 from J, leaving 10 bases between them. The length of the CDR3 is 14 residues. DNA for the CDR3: TGTGCCAGCAGCCTGGGCCTCACTAACTATGGCTACACCTTC. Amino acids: CASSLGLTNYGYTF. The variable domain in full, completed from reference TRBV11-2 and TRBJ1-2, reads EAGVAQSPRYKIIEKRQSVAFWCNPISGHATLYWYQQILGQGPKLLIQFQNNGVVDDSQLPKDRFSAERLKGVDSTLKIQPAKLEDSAVYLCASSLGLTNYGYTFGSGTRLTVV.

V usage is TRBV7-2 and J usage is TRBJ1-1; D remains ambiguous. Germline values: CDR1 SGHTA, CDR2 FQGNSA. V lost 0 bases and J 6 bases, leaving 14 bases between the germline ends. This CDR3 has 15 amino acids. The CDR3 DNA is TGTGCCAGCAGCTTAGCGCGATCGGGGATCGCTGAAGCTTTCTTT. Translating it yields CASSLARSGIAEAFF.

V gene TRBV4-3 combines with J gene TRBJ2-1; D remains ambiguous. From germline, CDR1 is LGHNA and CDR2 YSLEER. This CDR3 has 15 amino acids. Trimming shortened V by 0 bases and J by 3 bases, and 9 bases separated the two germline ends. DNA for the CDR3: TGCGCCAGCAGCCAAGAGGGGTACAACTACAATGAGCAGTTCTTC. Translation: CASSQEGYNYNEQFF.

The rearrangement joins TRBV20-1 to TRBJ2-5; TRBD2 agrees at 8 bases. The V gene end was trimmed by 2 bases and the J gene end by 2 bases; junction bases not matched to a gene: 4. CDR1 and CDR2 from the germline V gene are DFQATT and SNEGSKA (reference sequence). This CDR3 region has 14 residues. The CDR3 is CSARRGGVQETQYF. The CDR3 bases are TGCAGTGCTAGACGGGGGGGCGTTCAAGAGACCCAGTACTTC.

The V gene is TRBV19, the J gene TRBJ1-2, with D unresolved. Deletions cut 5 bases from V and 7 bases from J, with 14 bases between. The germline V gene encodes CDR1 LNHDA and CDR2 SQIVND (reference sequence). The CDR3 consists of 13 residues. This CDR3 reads CASSWAGLSGYTF. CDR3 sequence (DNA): TGTGCCAGTAGTTGGGCCGGGCTATCTGGCTACACCTTC.

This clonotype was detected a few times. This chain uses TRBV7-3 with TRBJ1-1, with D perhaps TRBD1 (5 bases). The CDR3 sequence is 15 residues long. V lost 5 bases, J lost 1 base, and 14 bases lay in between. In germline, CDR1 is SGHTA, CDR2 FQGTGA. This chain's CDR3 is CASSPMGRGNTEAFF. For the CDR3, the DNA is TGTGCCAGCAGCCCAATGGGGAGGGGGAACACTGAAGCTTTCTTT.

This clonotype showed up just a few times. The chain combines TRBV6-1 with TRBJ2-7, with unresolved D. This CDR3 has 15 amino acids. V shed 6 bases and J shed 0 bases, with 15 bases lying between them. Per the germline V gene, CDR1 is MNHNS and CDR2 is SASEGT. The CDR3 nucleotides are TGTGCCAGCAGAGAACTACCCGCCCTCTCCTACGAGCAGTACTTC. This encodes CASRELPALSYEQYF.

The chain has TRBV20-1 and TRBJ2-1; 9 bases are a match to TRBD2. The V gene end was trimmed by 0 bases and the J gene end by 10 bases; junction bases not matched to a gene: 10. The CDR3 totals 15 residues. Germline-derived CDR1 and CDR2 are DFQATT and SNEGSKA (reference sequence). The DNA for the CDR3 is TGCAGTGCTAGAGATCCACTAGCGGGCGGCACAGAGCAGTTCTTC. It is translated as CSARDPLAGGTEQFF.